This T cell receptor beta chain was identified during a study of ipilimumab plus nivolumab after autologous stem cell transplantation. Study background: Median doses per patient: 4 or 5 ipilimumab, under 10 nivolumab.

Clones were sequenced by immunoSEQ multiplex PCR, and TCRdb holds only the in-frame ones, with some missing. The repertoire holds 77,000 or so clones, with 83% as singletons. Checkpoint therapy with ipilimumab 1 mg/kg began 14 to 28 days after transplant. The sample here was PBMCs, taken in a trial of ipilimumab plus nivolumab as post-transplant consolidation. The origin of this receptor is a male donor with diffuse large B-cell lymphoma.

CDR3 sequence: CASSLGQSTGELFF. CDR3 nucleotide sequence: TGCGCCAGCAGCTTAGGACAGTCCACCGGGGAGCTGTTTTTT. The chain is built from TRBV5-1 and TRBJ2-2, with D possibly TRBD1 on 6 matching bases. With 2 bases removed from V and 4 bases from J, the gap between germline ends came to 9 bases. CDR1 and CDR2 from the germline V gene are SGHRS and YFSETQ. The CDR3 has 14 residues.